This T cell receptor (beta chain) was obtained from a study of regulatory T cells in long-lasting Graves disease. CDR1 and CDR2 from the germline V gene are SGHTA and FQGNSA. The CDR3 is 15 residues long. V lost 11 bases, J lost 3 bases, and 12 bases stayed unmatched. In building TCR beta libraries, iRepertoire HTBI primers were used together with Arm-PCR of CDR3 regions. TCRdb re-analysed the multiplex PCR reads in MiXCR, keeping a single row per CDR3 protein. The sample carries 300,000 to 450,000 distinct CDR3 sequences, roughly 16% recorded once. Specified time point: newly diagnosed GD, antithyroid drugs for less than 3 months. Preparation of the TCR library used RNA extracted from PBMCs.

The sequencing here drew on peripheral blood mononuclear cells (PBMCs), taken at new diagnosis, from a patient treated with antithyroid drugs. The rearrangement joins TRBV7-2 to TRBJ1-2; TRBD1 aligns across 10 bases. This TCR derives from a female donor with Graves disease. The CDR3 DNA follows: TGTGCCTGCTCTGGGGACGGGACAGGGGACTATGGCTACACCTTC. It specifies CACSGDGTGDYGYTF. Combining the CDR3 with reference TRBV7-2 and TRBJ1-2 gives the whole variable domain GAGVSQSPSNKVTEKGKDVELRCDPISGHTALYWYRQSLGQGLEFLIYFQGNSAPDKSGLPSDRFSAERTGGSVSTLTIQRTQQEDSAVYLCACSGDGTGDYGYTFGSGTRLTVV.